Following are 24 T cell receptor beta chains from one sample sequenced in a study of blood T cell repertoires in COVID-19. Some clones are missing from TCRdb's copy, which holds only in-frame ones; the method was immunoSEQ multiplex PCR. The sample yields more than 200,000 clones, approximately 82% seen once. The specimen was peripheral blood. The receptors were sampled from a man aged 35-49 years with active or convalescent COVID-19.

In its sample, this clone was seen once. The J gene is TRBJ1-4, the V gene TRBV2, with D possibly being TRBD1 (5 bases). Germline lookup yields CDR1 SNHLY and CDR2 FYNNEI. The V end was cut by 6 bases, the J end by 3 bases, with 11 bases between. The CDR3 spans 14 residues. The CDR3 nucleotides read TGTGCCAGCAGGGAGGGGAGCCCTAATGAAAAACTGTTTTTT. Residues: CASREGSPNEKLFF.

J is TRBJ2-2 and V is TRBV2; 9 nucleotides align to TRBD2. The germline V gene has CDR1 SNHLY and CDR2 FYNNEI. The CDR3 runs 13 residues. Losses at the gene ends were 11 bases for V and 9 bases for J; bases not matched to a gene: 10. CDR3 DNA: TGTGCCCAGAGTGAGCGGGGGGCCAGGGAGCTGTTTTTT. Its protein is CAQSERGARELFF.

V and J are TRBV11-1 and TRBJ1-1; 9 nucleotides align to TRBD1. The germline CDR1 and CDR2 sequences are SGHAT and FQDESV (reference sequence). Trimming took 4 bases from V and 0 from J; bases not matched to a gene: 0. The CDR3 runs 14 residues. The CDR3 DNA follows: TGTGCCAGCAGCTGGGACAGGGTGAACACTGAAGCTTTCTTT. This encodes CASSWDRVNTEAFF.

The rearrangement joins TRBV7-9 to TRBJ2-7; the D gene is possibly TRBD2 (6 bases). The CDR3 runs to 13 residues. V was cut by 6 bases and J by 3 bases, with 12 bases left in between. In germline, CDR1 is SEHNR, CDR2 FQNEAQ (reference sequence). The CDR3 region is CASSLGGYYEQYF. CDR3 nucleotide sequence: TGTGCCAGCAGTCTAGGAGGGTACTACGAGCAGTACTTC.

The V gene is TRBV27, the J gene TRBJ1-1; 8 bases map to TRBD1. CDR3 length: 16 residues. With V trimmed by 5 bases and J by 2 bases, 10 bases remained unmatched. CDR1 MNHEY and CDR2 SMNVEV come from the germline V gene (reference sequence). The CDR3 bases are TGTGCCAGCAGTCACGAGTACGACAGGGGAAACACTGAAGCTTTCTTT. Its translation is CASSHEYDRGNTEAFF.

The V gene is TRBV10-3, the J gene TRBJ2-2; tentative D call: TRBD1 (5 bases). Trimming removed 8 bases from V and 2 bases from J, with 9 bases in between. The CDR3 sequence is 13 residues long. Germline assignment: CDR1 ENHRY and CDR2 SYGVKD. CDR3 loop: CAISDTNTGELFF. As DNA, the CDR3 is TGTGCCATCTCGGACACAAACACCGGGGAGCTGTTTTTT.

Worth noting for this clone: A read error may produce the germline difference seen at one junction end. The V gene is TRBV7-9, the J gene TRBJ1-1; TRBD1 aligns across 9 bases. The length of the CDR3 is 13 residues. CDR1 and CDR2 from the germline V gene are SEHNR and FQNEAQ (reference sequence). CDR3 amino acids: CASTLRQGGEAFF. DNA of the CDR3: TGTGCCAGCACCTTAAGACAGGGGGGTGAAGCTTTCTTT.

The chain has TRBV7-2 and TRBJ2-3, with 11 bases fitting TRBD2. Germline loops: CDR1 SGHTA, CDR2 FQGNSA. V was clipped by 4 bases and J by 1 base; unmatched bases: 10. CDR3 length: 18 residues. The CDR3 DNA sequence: TGTGCCAGCAGCTCGGTCCTAACTAGCGGGGGTCGCACAGATACGCAGTATTTT. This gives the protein CASSSVLTSGGRTDTQYF.

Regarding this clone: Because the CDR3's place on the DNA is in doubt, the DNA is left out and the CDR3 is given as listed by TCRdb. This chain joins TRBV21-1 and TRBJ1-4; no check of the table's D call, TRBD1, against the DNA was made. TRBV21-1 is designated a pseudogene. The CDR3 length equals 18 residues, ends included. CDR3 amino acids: CASSKRVGQGIRNEKLFF.

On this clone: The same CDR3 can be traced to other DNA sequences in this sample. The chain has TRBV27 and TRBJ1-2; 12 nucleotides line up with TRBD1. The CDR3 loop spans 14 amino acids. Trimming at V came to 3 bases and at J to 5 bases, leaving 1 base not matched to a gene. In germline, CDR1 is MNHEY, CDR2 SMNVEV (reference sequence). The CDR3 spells CASSLGQGAYGYTF. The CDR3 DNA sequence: TGTGCCAGCAGTTTGGGACAGGGGGCTTATGGCTACACCTTC.

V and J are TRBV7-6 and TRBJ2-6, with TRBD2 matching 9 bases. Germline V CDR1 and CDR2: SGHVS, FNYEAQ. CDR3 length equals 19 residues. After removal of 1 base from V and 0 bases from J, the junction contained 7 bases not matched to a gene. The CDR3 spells CASSLVSSGRLSGANVLTF. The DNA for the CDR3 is TGTGCCAGCAGCTTAGTTAGTAGCGGGAGACTCTCTGGGGCCAACGTCCTGACTTTC. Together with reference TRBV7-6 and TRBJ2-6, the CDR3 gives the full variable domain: GAGVSQSPRYKVTKRGQDVALRCDPISGHVSLYWYRQALGQGPEFLTYFNYEAQQDKSGLPNDRFSAERPEGSISTLTIQRTEQRDSAMYRCASSLVSSGRLSGANVLTFGAGSRLTVL.

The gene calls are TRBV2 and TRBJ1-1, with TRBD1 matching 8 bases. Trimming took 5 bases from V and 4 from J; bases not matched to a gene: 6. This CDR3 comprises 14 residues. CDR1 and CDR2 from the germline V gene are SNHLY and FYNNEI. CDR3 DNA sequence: TGTGCCAGCAGTCCGGACAGGGAGGGCACTGAAGCTTTCTTT. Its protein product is CASSPDREGTEAFF.

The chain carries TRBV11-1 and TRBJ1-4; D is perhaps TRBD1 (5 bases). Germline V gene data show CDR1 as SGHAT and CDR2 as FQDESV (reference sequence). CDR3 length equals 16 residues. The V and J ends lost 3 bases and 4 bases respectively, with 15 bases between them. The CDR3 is CASSFTGTGDNEKLFF. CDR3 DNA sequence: TGTGCCAGCAGCTTCACCGGGACTGGGGATAATGAAAAACTGTTTTTT. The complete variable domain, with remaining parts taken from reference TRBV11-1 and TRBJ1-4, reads EAEVAQSPRYKITEKSQAVAFWCDPISGHATLYWYRQILGQGPELLVQFQDESVVDDSQLPKDRFSAERLKGVDSTLKIQPAELGDSAMYLCASSFTGTGDNEKLFFGSGTQLSVL.

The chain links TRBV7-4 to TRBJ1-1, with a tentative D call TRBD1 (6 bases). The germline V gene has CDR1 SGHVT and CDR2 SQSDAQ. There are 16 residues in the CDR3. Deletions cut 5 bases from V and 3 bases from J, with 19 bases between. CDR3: CASSSTSGDADTEAFF. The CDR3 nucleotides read TGTGCCAGCAGCAGCACTTCAGGGGACGCGGACACTGAAGCTTTCTTT.

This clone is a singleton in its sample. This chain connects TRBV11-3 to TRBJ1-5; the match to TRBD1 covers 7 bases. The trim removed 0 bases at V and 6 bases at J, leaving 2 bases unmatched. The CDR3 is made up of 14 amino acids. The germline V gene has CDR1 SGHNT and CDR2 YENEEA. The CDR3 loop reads CASSLEGGPQPQHF. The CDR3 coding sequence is TGTGCCAGCAGCTTAGAAGGGGGCCCTCAGCCCCAGCATTTT. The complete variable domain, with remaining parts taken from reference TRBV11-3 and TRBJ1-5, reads EAGVVQSPRYKIIEKKQPVAFWCNPISGHNTLYWYLQNLGQGPELLIRYENEEAVDDSQLPKDRFSAERLKGVDSTLKIQPAELGDSAVYLCASSLEGGPQPQHFGDGTRLSIL.

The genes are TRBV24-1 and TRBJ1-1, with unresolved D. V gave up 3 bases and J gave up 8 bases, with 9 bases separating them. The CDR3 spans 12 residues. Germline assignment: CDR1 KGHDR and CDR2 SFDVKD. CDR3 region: CATSDSSREAFF. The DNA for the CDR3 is TGTGCCACCAGTGATAGTAGCCGCGAAGCTTTCTTT.

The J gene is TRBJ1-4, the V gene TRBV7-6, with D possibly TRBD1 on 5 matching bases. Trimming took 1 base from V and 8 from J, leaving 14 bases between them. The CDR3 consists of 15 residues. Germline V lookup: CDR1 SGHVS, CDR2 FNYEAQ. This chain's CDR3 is CASSLGGVLNEKLFF. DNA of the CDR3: TGTGCCAGCAGCTTAGGGGGGGTCCTGAACGAAAAACTGTTTTTT. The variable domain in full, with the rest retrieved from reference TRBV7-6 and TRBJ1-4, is GAGVSQSPRYKVTKRGQDVALRCDPISGHVSLYWYRQALGQGPEFLTYFNYEAQQDKSGLPNDRFSAERPEGSISTLTIQRTEQRDSAMYRCASSLGGVLNEKLFFGSGTQLSVL.

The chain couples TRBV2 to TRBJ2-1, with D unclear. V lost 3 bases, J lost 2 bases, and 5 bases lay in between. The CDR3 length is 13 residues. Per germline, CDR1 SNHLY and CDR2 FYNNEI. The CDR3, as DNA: TGTGCCAGCAGTGATTCTCCCTACAATGAGCAGTTCTTC. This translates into CASSDSPYNEQFF.

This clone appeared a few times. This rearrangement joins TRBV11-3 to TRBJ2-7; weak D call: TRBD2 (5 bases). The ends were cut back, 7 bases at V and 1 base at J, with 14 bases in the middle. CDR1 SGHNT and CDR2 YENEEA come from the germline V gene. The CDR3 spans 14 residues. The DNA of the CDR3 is TGTGCCAGCACCCCTGGAGGAGAATCCTACGAGCAGTACTTC. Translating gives CASTPGGESYEQYF.

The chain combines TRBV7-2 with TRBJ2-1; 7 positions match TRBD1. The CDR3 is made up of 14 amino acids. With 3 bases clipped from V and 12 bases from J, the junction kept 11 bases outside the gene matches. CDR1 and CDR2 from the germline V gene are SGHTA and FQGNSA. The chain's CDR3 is CASSFKQGTFVQFF. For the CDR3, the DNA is TGTGCCAGCAGCTTTAAACAGGGGACCTTCGTGCAGTTCTTC.

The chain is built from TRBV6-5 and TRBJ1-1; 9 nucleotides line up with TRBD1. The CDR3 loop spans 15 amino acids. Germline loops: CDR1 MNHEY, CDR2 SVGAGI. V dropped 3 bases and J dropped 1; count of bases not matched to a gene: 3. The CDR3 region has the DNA TGTGCCAGCAGTTATAAGACAGGGGGGAACACTGAAGCTTTCTTT. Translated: CASSYKTGGNTEAFF.

CDR3 sequence reads: CASSLDATRSRNEQFF. The CDR3 coding sequence is TGTGCCAGCAGCTTAGATGCGACTAGGTCGAGGAATGAGCAGTTCTTC. The chain recombines TRBV11-2 with TRBJ2-1, with D perhaps matching TRBD2 (6 bases). The CDR3 extends over 16 amino acids. V lost 0 bases and J 7 bases, leaving 16 bases between the germline ends. Germline-derived CDR1 and CDR2 are SGHAT and FQNNGV.

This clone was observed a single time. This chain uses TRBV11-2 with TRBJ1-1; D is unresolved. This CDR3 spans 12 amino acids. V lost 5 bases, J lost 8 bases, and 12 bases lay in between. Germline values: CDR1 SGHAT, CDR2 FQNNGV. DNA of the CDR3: TGTGCCAGCAGCGCTGACTATACCGAAGCTTTCTTT. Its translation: CASSADYTEAFF.

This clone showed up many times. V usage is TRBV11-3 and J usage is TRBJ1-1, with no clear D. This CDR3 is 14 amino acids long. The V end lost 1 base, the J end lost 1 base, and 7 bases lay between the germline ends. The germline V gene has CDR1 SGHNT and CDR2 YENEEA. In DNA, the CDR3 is TGTGCCAGCAGCTTAGTATCGTCGAACACTGAAGCTTTCTTT. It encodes CASSLVSSNTEAFF.